The 9 T cell receptor beta chains in this list originate from one sample, sequenced in a study of cytomegalovirus exposure and HLA in healthy donors. PCR amplification relied on 60 Vbeta primers (plus 13 Jbeta primers). Generated by immunoSEQ multiplex PCR, the TCRdb table keeps only in-frame clones and is missing some. The data show approximately 160,000 clones, about 77% seen once. Specimen: PBMCs. Receptors originate from a woman aged 40 to 50 in good health and CMV-seropositive.

V is TRBV28 and J is TRBJ1-3, with D possibly being TRBD1 (5 bases). Germline assignment: CDR1 MDHEN and CDR2 SYDVKM. The CDR3 spans 16 residues. Trimming removed 3 bases from V and 0 bases from J, with 12 bases in between. CDR3 sequence: CASSFTRASSGNTIYF. The DNA of the CDR3 is TGTGCCAGCAGTTTCACCAGGGCGAGCTCTGGAAACACCATATATTTT.

This sequence joins TRBV27 and TRBJ2-2; 8 bases line up with TRBD2. Per germline, CDR1 MNHEY and CDR2 SMNVEV (reference sequence). With V trimmed by 5 bases and J by 7 bases, 9 bases remained unmatched. This CDR3 is 15 amino acids long. In DNA form, the CDR3 reads TGTGCCAGCAGTACCACCGGGACTAGGGGCGGGGAGCTGTTTTTT. Amino acid sequence: CASSTTGTRGGELFF.

This clone was seen more than once but under ten times. The V call is TRBV4-3, the J call TRBJ2-3; 10 bases fit TRBD1. The V gene end was trimmed by 3 bases and the J gene end by 4 bases; junction bases not matched to a gene: 7. CDR1 LGHNA and CDR2 YSLEER come from the germline V gene. The CDR3 has 16 residues. The CDR3 sequence is CASSHTPGQGSDTQYF. The CDR3 bases are TGCGCCAGCAGCCATACGCCGGGACAGGGGTCAGATACGCAGTATTTT.

This chain joins TRBV5-6 and TRBJ2-7; 8 positions match TRBD1. Germline assignment: CDR1 SGHDT and CDR2 YYEEEE. The CDR3 is 14 amino acids. V lost 4 bases to trimming and J lost 2 bases; unmatched junction nucleotides: 5. DNA of the CDR3: TGTGCCAGCAGCCTGGGACAGGCCCCCTACGAGCAGTACTTC. Translating gives CASSLGQAPYEQYF.

The chain links TRBV11-3 to TRBJ2-1; TRBD2 agrees at 10 bases. V was clipped by 1 base and J by 3 bases; unmatched bases: 3. Germline CDR1 SGHNT, CDR2 YENEEA. The CDR3 loop spans 16 amino acids. CDR3 in amino acids: CASSLGASGSYNEQFF. DNA of the CDR3: TGTGCCAGCAGCTTAGGGGCTAGCGGGAGCTACAATGAGCAGTTCTTC.

V and J are TRBV18 and TRBJ1-1; TRBD1 matches 7 bases. J gave up 4 bases and V 6 bases, and 11 bases lay outside the gene matches. The CDR3 covers 15 residues. Looked up from germline, CDR1 is KGHSH and CDR2 is LQKENI. In DNA form, the CDR3 reads TGTGCCAGCTCCCTTGGACAGGTAGAAATCACTGAAGCTTTCTTT. Its translation: CASSLGQVEITEAFF.

The gene calls are TRBV7-9 and TRBJ2-4, with TRBD1 identical over 9 bases. This CDR3 is built from 15 residues. The V and J ends lost 2 bases and 4 bases, in that order; junction bases with no gene match: 3. CDR1 is SEHNR and CDR2 is FQNEAQ in the germline V gene (reference sequence). In nucleotides, the CDR3 is TGTGCCAGCAGCTTAACCGGGACAGGGAAAAACATTCAGTACTTC. Amino acid sequence: CASSLTGTGKNIQYF.

J is TRBJ1-3 and V is TRBV5-1; TRBD1 aligns across 9 bases. The junction had 8 bases not matched to a gene; V was cut back by 3 bases and J by 4 bases. The CDR3 spans 16 residues. Germline CDR1 reads SGHRS; CDR2 reads YFSETQ. CDR3: CASSWGDRETGNTIYF. The CDR3 DNA reads as TGCGCCAGCAGCTGGGGGGACAGGGAGACCGGAAACACCATATATTTT. The whole variable domain, filled in from reference TRBV5-1 and TRBJ1-3, reads KAGVTQTPRYLIKTRGQQVTLSCSPISGHRSVSWYQQTPGQGLQFLFEYFSETQRNKGNFPGRFSGRQFSNSRSEMNVSTLELGDSALYLCASSWGDRETGNTIYFGEGSWLTVV.

J is TRBJ2-3 and V is TRBV5-1; possible D gene TRBD1, 6 bases. V shed 4 bases and J shed 1 base, with 10 bases lying between them. This CDR3 spans 14 amino acids. The germline CDR1 and CDR2 sequences are SGHRS and YFSETQ. This chain's CDR3 is CASSREGGTDTQYF. Written as DNA, the CDR3 is TGCGCCAGCAGCCGCGAGGGGGGCACAGATACGCAGTATTTT.